The clone carrying this T cell receptor beta chain has ten or more counts. TCRdb re-called the RT-PCR reads through MiXCR, storing one row per CDR3 protein. The sample has roughly 500,000 distinct CDR3 sequences, 15% to 20% seen once. The sample comes from a study of response to subunit inactivated influenza vaccine. CDR1 is SGDLS, CDR2 YYNGEE, per germline. V trimming: 4 bases; J trimming: 4 bases; junction bases outside the gene matches: 9. The CDR3 contains 15 residues. This chain uses TRBV9 with TRBJ1-2; 8 bases line up with TRBD1. The TCR originated in a man between 50 and 69 years old who received an inactivated influenza vaccine. Source: CD4+ T cells sorted from PBMCs, taken less than 30 months after vaccination. CDR3 region: CASSPTRTGPYGYTF. CDR3 nucleotides: TGTGCCAGCAGCCCAACTCGGACAGGGCCCTATGGCTACACCTTC.